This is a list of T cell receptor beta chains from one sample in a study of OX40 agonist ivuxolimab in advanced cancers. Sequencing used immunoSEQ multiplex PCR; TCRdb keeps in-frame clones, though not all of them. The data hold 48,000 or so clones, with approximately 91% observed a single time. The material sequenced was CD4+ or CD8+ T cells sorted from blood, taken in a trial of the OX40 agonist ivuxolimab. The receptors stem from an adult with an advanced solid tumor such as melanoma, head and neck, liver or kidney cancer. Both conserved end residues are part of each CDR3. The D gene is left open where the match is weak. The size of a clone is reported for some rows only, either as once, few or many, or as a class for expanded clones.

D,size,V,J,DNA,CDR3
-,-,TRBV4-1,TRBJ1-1,TGCGCCAGCAGCCAAGATGCGGGCTGGGAGACTGAAGCTTTCTTT,CASSQDAGWETEAFF
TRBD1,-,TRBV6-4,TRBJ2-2,TGTGCCAGCAGTGACACGGACAGGGGGAACACCGGGGAGCTGTTTTTT,CASSDTDRGNTGELFF
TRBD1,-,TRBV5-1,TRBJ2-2,TGCGCCAGCAGCTATAAAGGACAGGGTCGGGAGCTGTTTTTT,CASSYKGQGRELFF
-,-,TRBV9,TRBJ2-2,TGTGCCAGCAGCGTAGACGGGGGGCCGGGCACCGGGGAGCTGTTTTTT,CASSVDGGPGTGELFF
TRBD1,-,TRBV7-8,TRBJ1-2,TGTGCCAGCAGCTTAGCGACAGGGGGCCTCTATGGCTACACCTTC,CASSLATGGLYGYTF
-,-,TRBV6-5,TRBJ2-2,TGTGCCAGCAGTTACTCGTTGGGGGCCGGGGAGCTGTTTTTT,CASSYSLGAGELFF
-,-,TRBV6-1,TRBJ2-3,TGTGCCAGCAGTGAGAGGGGAGACACAGATACGCAGTATTTT,CASSERGDTDTQYF
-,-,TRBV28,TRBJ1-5,TGTGCCAGCAGTTTATCCAGGGGCGTCAATCAGCCCCAGCATTTT,CASSLSRGVNQPQHF
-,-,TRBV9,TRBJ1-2,TGTGCCAGCAGCCCGACGGGCGGAATCGACTATGGCTACACCTTC,CASSPTGGIDYGYTF
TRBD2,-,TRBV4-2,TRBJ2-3,TGTGCCAGCAGCCAAGAAAGAGCGGGGGGGCCCGGAGATACGCAGTATTTT,CASSQERAGGPGDTQYF
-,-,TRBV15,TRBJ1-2,TGTGCCACCAGCCCCCGGCTTAACTATGGCTACACCTTC,CATSPRLNYGYTF
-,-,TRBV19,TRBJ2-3,TGTGCCAGTAGTATTTTTCAAAAAGATACGCAGTATTTT,CASSIFQKDTQYF
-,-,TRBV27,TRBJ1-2,TGTGCCAGCAGTTTAAGGGGGGCTCCCTATGGCTACACCTTC,CASSLRGAPYGYTF
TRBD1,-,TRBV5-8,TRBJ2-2,TGTGCCAGCAGTTCCGGACAGGGCTTCAACACCGGGGAGCTGTTTTTT,CASSSGQGFNTGELFF
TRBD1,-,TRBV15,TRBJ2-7,TGTGCCACCAGACCCGACAGGGGGCTCTGGGAGCAGTACTTC,CATRPDRGLWEQYF
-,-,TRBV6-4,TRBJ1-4,TGTGCCAACCTTCGACGAGGGTCCCGTTATAATGAAAAACTGTTTTTT,CANLRRGSRYNEKLFF
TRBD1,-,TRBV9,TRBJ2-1,TGTGCCAGCAGCCCCAGACAGGGCCTTGAGCAGTTCTTC,CASSPRQGLEQFF
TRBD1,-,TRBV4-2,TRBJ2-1,TGTGCCAGCAGCTCTGTAGGGGGCCACAATGAGCAGTTCTTC,CASSSVGGHNEQFF
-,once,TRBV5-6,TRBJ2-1,TGTGCCAGCAGCGAGGACTGGGCGCCCAATGAGCAGTTCTTC,CASSEDWAPNEQFF
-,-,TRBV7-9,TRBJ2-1,TGTGCCAGCAGCCCCAGGACCTACAATGAGCAGTTCTTC,CASSPRTYNEQFF
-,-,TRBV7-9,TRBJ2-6,TGTGCCAGCAGCTCCCGGTCTTTTAACGTCCTGACTTTC,CASSSRSFNVLTF
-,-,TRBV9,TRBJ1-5,TGTGCCAGCAGCGTAGGTGGGGAACATCAGCCCCAGCATTTT,CASSVGGEHQPQHF
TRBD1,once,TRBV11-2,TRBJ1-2,TGTGCCAGCAGCTTACGTACAGGGGGCGCGATGGAAGGCTACACCTTC,CASSLRTGGAMEGYTF
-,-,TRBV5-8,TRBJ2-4,TGTGCCAGCAGCTTCGGTACTCAGTACTTC,CASSFGTQYF
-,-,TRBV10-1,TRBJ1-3,TGCGCCAGCAGTGAGGATATCGGCTCTGGAAACACCATATATTTT,CASSEDIGSGNTIYF
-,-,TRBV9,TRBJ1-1,TGTGCCAGCAGCGACCGGGACTTAGAGAACACTGAAGCTTTCTTT,CASSDRDLENTEAFF
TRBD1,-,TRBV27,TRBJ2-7,TGTGCCAGCAGTCCCAACCGGGACAGGGGGCTGAACGAGCAGTACTTC,CASSPNRDRGLNEQYF
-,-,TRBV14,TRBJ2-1,TGTGCCAGCAGCCAAGTGGGATACAGGGCGGATGAGCAGTTCTTC,CASSQVGYRADEQFF
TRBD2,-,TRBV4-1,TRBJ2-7,TGCGCCAGCAGCGCGGGACTAGCGGGGGCCGCCGAGCAGTACTTC,CASSAGLAGAAEQYF
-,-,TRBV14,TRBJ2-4,TGTGCCAGCAGCCAAGGGGGGCCCGCAACCAAAAACATTCAGTACTTC,CASSQGGPATKNIQYF
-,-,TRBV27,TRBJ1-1,TGTGCCAGCAGTTTCAGGGGAAATCCTGAAGCTTTCTTT,CASSFRGNPEAFF
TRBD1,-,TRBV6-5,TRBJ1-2,TGTGCCAGCAGCCCCCAAGACAGGGACGGCTACACCTTC,CASSPQDRDGYTF
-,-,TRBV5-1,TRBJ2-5,TGCGCCAGCAGCTTTCAAGAGACCCAGTACTTC,CASSFQETQYF
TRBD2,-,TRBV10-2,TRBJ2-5,TGCGCCAGCGGACTAGCCGAGACCCAGTACTTC,CASGLAETQYF
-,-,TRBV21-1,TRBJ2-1,TGTGCCAGCAGCAGACAGGACAGGGTGAACTACAATGAGCAGTTCTTC,CASSRQDRVNYNEQFF
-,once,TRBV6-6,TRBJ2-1,TGTGCCAGCAGTAGCCTGGCGGATGAGCAGTTCTTC,CASSSLADEQFF
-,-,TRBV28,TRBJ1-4,TGTGCCACCCGCCCCTTCAGGGAGAATAATGAAAAACTGTTTTTT,CATRPFRENNEKLFF
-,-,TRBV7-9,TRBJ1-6,TGTGCCAGCAGCCCCAGTGTAGCCCTTAATTCACCCCTCCACTTT,CASSPSVALNSPLHF
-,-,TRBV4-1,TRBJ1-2,TGCGCCAGCAGCCAAGTAGAAGCACGCAGACTGGGCTACACCTTC,CASSQVEARRLGYTF
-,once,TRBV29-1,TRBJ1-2,TGCAGCGTTCCCATTAACTATGGCTACACCTTC,CSVPINYGYTF
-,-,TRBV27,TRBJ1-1,TGTGCCAGCGGCTCCAGGACAGCTCCTGAAGCTTTCTTT,CASGSRTAPEAFF
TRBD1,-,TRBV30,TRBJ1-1,TGTGCCTGGAGTTCAGGGGGCTGGAACACTGAAGCTTTCTTT,CAWSSGGWNTEAFF
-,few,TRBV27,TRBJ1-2,TGTGCCAGCAGTTTATCAGCCAACTATGGCTACACCTTC,CASSLSANYGYTF
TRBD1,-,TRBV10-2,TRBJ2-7,TGCGCCAGCAGCAGGGACAGCTACTCCTACGAGCAGTACTTC,CASSRDSYSYEQYF
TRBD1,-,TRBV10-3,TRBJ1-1,TGTGCCATCAGGCAGACAGGGGGATTGAACACTGAAGCTTTCTTT,CAIRQTGGLNTEAFF
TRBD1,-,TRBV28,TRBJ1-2,TGTGCCAGCAGTTTACAGGGGGTCTATGGCTACACCTTC,CASSLQGVYGYTF
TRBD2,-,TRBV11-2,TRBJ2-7,TGTGCCAGCGTACTGGGGAGCGGGGGTTTATCGTACGAGCAGTACTTC,CASVLGSGGLSYEQYF
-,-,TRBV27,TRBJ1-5,TGTGCCAGCAGTTTATCGTCGGGGAGTCAGCCCCAGCATTTT,CASSLSSGSQPQHF
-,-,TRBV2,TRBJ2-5,TGTGCCAGCAGTGCCCTAGTCGGAGGGGCAAGAGGGACCCAGTACTTC,CASSALVGGARGTQYF
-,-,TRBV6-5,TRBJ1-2,TGTGCCAGCAGTACCGGATGGGGGAAGGTCTATGGCTACACCTTC,CASSTGWGKVYGYTF
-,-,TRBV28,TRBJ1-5,TGTGCCAGCAGTACAGGGAGCTATAGCAATCAGCCCCAGCATTTT,CASSTGSYSNQPQHF
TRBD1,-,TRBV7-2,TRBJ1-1,TGTGCCAGCAGCCCGGACAGGACTAACACTGAAGCTTTCTTT,CASSPDRTNTEAFF
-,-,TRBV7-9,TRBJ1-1,TGTGCCAGCAGCTTAAGAGGAGGGGAAGCTTTCTTT,CASSLRGGEAFF
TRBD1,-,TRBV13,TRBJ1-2,TGTGCCAGCAGCCTAACGGGACAGGTCTATGGCTACACCTTC,CASSLTGQVYGYTF
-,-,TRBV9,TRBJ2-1,TGTGCCAGCAGCGCCAGGGGGGCACACCATGAGCAGTTCTTC,CASSARGAHHEQFF
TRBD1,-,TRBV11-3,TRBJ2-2,TGTGCCAGCAGAGACGACCGGGACAGGGTAACCACCGGGGAGCTGTTTTTT,CASRDDRDRVTTGELFF
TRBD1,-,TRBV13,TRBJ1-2,TGTGCCAGCAGCGCCCCCGACAGGGGGCGCATTTTTGGCTACACCTTC,CASSAPDRGRIFGYTF
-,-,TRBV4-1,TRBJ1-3,TGCGCCAGCAGCCAAGACTGGGGCGCCGGTGGAAACACCATATATTTT,CASSQDWGAGGNTIYF
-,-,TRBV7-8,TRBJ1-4,TGTGCCAGCAAAAAGGACCTTTCCATACTTGCAACTAATGAAAAACTGTTTTTT,CASKKDLSILATNEKLFF
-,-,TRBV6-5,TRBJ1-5,TGTGCCAGCAGTTTGGGTGTTAATCAGCCCCAGCATTTT,CASSLGVNQPQHF